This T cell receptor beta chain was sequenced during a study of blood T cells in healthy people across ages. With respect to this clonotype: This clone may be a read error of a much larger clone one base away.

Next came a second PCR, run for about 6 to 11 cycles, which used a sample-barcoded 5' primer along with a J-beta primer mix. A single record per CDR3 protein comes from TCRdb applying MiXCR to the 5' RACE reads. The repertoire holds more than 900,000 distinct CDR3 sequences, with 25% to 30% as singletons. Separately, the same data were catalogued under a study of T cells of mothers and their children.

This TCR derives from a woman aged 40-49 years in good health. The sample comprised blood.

In DNA form, the CDR3 reads TGTGTCAGCAGCCAAGGCGGGGCAGTGTATTATGGCTACACCTTC. Translated: CVSSQGGAVYYGYTF. The chain couples TRBV3-1 to TRBJ1-2; possibly TRBD1 for D (5 bases). This CDR3 region has 15 residues. The germline gives CDR1 LGHDT, CDR2 YNNKEL (reference sequence).